A selection of T cell receptor beta chains follows, all from one sample in a study of control samples from healthy donors and cancer patients. This table comes from immunoSEQ multiplex PCR, and its TCRdb copy is limited to in-frame clones, with some not included. Found here are tens of thousands of clones, 75% to 95% of them singletons; the top ten hold around 0.91%. The specimen was PBMCs. All receptors derive from a man aged 25-45 years with colorectal cancer. The CDR3 runs from the conserved cysteine through the conserved F or W. The order of the fields is D gene, V gene, clone size, J gene, CDR3 DNA, CDR3 protein. D genes are given only for firm matches. Expanded clones get a size class; other rows say once, few or many, or leave the size out.

>-|TRBV27|-|TRBJ1-1
TGTGCCAGCAGTTTAACCAGAATGAACACTGAAGCTTTCTTT
CASSLTRMNTEAFF
>-|TRBV28|-|TRBJ1-5
TGTGCCAGCCTTCCCGGAGGGGGATATAGCAATCAGCCCCAGCATTTT
CASLPGGGYSNQPQHF
>TRBD1|TRBV6-2/TRBV6-3|-|TRBJ1-2
TGTGCCAGCAGTCCCTTGGGGACAGGGGCTAGGACCTTC
CASSPLGTGARTF
>-|TRBV9|-|TRBJ1-1
TGTGCCAGCAGCGGGGCACTGAACACTGAAGCTTTCTTT
CASSGALNTEAFF
>TRBD2|TRBV9|-|TRBJ2-5
TGTGCCAGCAGCGGGTCCCGACTAGCGATGGACAAAGAGACCCAGTACTTC
CASSGSRLAMDKETQYF
>-|TRBV5-6|-|TRBJ2-5
TGTGCCAGCAGCCTGACAGGGAGGGAAGAGACCCAGTACTTC
CASSLTGREETQYF
>-|TRBV7-2|-|TRBJ1-1
TGTGCCAGCAGCTTAGCGCTTGGCAGCTTAAGAAATGGAGCTTTCTTT
CASSLALGSLRNGAFF
>-|TRBV2|-|TRBJ1-1
TGTGCCAGCAGGTGGGTGGGGGACACTGAAGCTTTCTTT
CASRWVGDTEAFF
>-|TRBV29-1|-|TRBJ1-1
TGCAGCGTTGAAGATCCGGGGGGTGGTGAAGCTTTCTTT
CSVEDPGGGEAFF
>-|TRBV25-1|-|TRBJ2-3
TGTGCCAGCAGTCCATACGACACCCCAAACACAGATACGCAGTATTTT
CASSPYDTPNTDTQYF
>-|TRBV7-9|-|TRBJ2-2
TGTGCCAGCAGCCGACATGTGGAGAACACCGGGGAGCTGTTTTTT
CASSRHVENTGELFF
>TRBD2|TRBV9|-|TRBJ2-5
TGTGCCAGCAGCGGGCCAGCGGGAGAGGGCCCAGGGGACCAGTACTTC
CASSGPAGEGPGDQYF
>TRBD1|TRBV6-6|few|TRBJ2-3
TGTGCCAGCAGTTCCTCGACAGGGGCCGCCACGGATACGCAGTATTTT
CASSSSTGAATDTQYF
>TRBD1|TRBV4-3|few|TRBJ1-2
TGCGCCAGCAGCCAAGACAGGGGGCAAGCTAACTATGGCTACACCTTC
CASSQDRGQANYGYTF
>TRBD1|TRBV14|-|TRBJ1-4
TGTGCCAGCAGCCGGGACAGGGGCCGCGTTAATGAAAAACTGTTTTTT
CASSRDRGRVNEKLFF
>TRBD2|TRBV19|-|TRBJ2-3
TGTGCCAGTAGTATGCCGGGACTAGCGGGGGCCAAGAGGCAGTATTTT
CASSMPGLAGAKRQYF
>TRBD2|TRBV4-3|-|TRBJ2-3
TGCGCCAGCAGCCAAGAAGCTAGTAGCGGGGGCACAGATACGCAGTATTTT
CASSQEASSGGTDTQYF
>-|TRBV5-1|-|TRBJ2-1
TGCGCCAGCAGCTTCCGGGACGCCCAGTTTAATGAGCAGTTCTTC
CASSFRDAQFNEQFF
>TRBD1|TRBV15|-|TRBJ2-3
TGTGCCACCAGCAGAGAAGAGGGGGCCCCCAGGAGCACAGATACGCAGTATTTT
CATSREEGAPRSTDTQYF
>-|TRBV6-5|-|TRBJ1-2
TGTGCCAGCACTGCGTTGGGGCTGAGCGGCTACACCTTC
CASTALGLSGYTF
>TRBD1|TRBV24-1|-|TRBJ2-7
TGTGCCACCAGTGATTCCGGGACCGGACAGGGCCCCTACGAGCAGTACTTC
CATSDSGTGQGPYEQYF
>-|TRBV4-3|-|TRBJ2-7
TGCGCCAGCAGCCAAGGATGGGAGACTAGCTACGAGCAGTACTTC
CASSQGWETSYEQYF
>TRBD1|TRBV6-5|-|TRBJ2-7
TGTGCCAGCAGTTACAAAGGGGGCTACTACGAGCAGTACTTC
CASSYKGGYYEQYF
>-|TRBV6-5|-|TRBJ1-1
TGTGCCAGCAGTTATCAGGGGATGAACACTGAAGCTTTCTTT
CASSYQGMNTEAFF
>TRBD1|TRBV5-1|-|TRBJ2-6
TGCGCCAGCAGCCCCGGACAGGGAAGGGGTGGGGCCAACGTCCTGACTTTC
CASSPGQGRGGANVLTF
>TRBD2|TRBV10-3|-|TRBJ2-1
TGTGCCATCAGTGAGTCAGGGTCCATAGCGGGATCAAAGGAGCAGTTCTTC
CAISESGSIAGSKEQFF
>TRBD1|TRBV5-6|once|TRBJ1-2
TGTGCCAGCAGCTCCGGGGACAGGAGCTATGGCTACACCTTC
CASSSGDRSYGYTF
>-|TRBV7-9|-|TRBJ1-2
TGTGCCAGCAGCCCGTCGACAGGAGGATCTCTATATGGCTACACCTTC
CASSPSTGGSLYGYTF
>-|TRBV7-9|-|TRBJ2-5
TGTGCCAGCAGCTTACCTCCGGGACAAGAGACCCAGTACTTC
CASSLPPGQETQYF
>-|TRBV5-8|-|TRBJ2-1
TGTGCCAGCAGCTTTGACTTGTCCTACAATGAGCAGTTCTTC
CASSFDLSYNEQFF
>TRBD2|TRBV12-5|-|TRBJ2-1
TGTGCTAGTGGATCCGGGACTAGCGGGGGAATCCAGTTCTTC
CASGSGTSGGIQFF
>-|TRBV6-2/TRBV6-3|few|TRBJ2-1
TGTGCCAGCAGTTACCTGTTCAATGAGCAGTTCTTC
CASSYLFNEQFF
>-|TRBV7-6|-|TRBJ1-6
TGTGCCAGCAGCCTAGGTGGGGTACCCCTCCACTTT
CASSLGGVPLHF
>-|TRBV5-1|-|TRBJ1-1
TGCGCCAGCAGCTTGACGGGGGGAACTGAAGCTTTCTTT
CASSLTGGTEAFF
>TRBD2|TRBV6-6|-|TRBJ2-1
TGTGCCAGCAGTTTAACGTCTAGCGGCTACAATGAGCAGTTCTTC
CASSLTSSGYNEQFF
>-|TRBV30|few|TRBJ1-1
TGTGCCTGCCAGAGGAGGGACACTATGAACACTGAAGCTTTCTTT
CACQRRDTMNTEAFF
>TRBD2|TRBV5-1|-|TRBJ2-1
TGCGCCAGCAGCCTCCTAGCGGGGGGGCCCGCCAATGAGCAGTTCTTC
CASSLLAGGPANEQFF
>TRBD2|TRBV4-2|-|TRBJ2-1
TGTGCCACAGCCCCAACCCGGGGGGAAATCAATGAGCAGTTCTTC
CATAPTRGEINEQFF
>-|TRBV20-1|-|TRBJ2-7
TGCAGTGCTAGTGTAGGAGGGGGCAGGGGCTACGAGCAGTACTTC
CSASVGGGRGYEQYF
>-|TRBV4-3|-|TRBJ2-6
TGCGCCAGCAGCCAAGAGCCAGGACAGCCAGACTCTGGGGCCAACGTCCTGACTTTC
CASSQEPGQPDSGANVLTF
>-|TRBV12-3/TRBV12-4|-|TRBJ1-6
TGTGCCAGCAGCCCGGACCCTATCTCACCCCTCCACTTT
CASSPDPISPLHF
>-|TRBV6-2/TRBV6-3|-|TRBJ2-2
TGTGCCAGCAGACCTAGTGGGGGGGCGAAGTACGGGGAGCTGTTTTTT
CASRPSGGAKYGELFF
>TRBD2|TRBV2|-|TRBJ2-5
TGTGCCGGCACAATTTGGGCGGGGGAAGAGACCCAGTACTTC
CAGTIWAGEETQYF
>TRBD2|TRBV7-8|few|TRBJ2-5
TGTGCCAGCAGCCACCGACGACTAGCGGGGGAGACCCAGTACTTC
CASSHRRLAGETQYF
>-|TRBV14|once|TRBJ2-1
TGTGCCAGCAGCCCCTCCGGGACTCCCGGTTACAATGAGCAGTTCTTC
CASSPSGTPGYNEQFF
>-|TRBV27|-|TRBJ2-7
TGTGCCAGCGGGATCAGGGACTTGAACGAGCAGTACTTC
CASGIRDLNEQYF
>TRBD1|TRBV6-1|few|TRBJ1-1
TGTGCCAGCAGTGAACAGGGGGCGGACACTGAAGCTTTCTTT
CASSEQGADTEAFF
>-|TRBV6-5|-|TRBJ1-2
TGTGCCAGCAGCCGGGACACCAGGTGGGGCTACACCTTC
CASSRDTRWGYTF